A selection of T cell receptor beta chains follows, all from one sample in a study of T cell repertoires in cytomegalovirus infection. No antigen has been identified for these receptors. TCRdb recomputed calls from the reads with MiXCR, one row per CDR3 protein. The sample lists approximately 910,000 distinct CDR3 sequences; about 33% were seen once. The material sequenced was cultured CD8+ T cells from PBMCs, taken from culture after CMV antigen stimulation. The receptor source for this set is a human donor in good health (CMV status not recorded). Some clones in this sample may be carry-over from other donors' samples. CDR3s include the opening cysteine and the closing phenylalanine or tryptophan.

v_call: TRBV7-6
j_call: TRBJ2-3
cdr3_aa: CASSLLYRGGSRGRDTQYF

v_call: TRBV6-2/TRBV6-3
j_call: TRBJ2-5
cdr3_aa: CASSYSGKETQYF

v_call: TRBV27
j_call: TRBJ1-4
cdr3_aa: CASSLLGTGEGEKLFF

v_call: TRBV4-2
j_call: TRBJ2-1
cdr3_aa: CASSQESGGAKSEQFF

v_call: TRBV4-1
j_call: TRBJ2-7
cdr3_aa: CASSQDKVLEQYF

v_call: TRBV19
j_call: TRBJ1-5
cdr3_aa: CASDDRQQGFLSQPQHF

v_call: TRBV7-6
j_call: TRBJ2-7
cdr3_aa: CASSSPTGGSYEQYF

v_call: TRBV12-5
j_call: TRBJ1-2
cdr3_aa: CASGVRTSYGYTF

v_call: TRBV19
j_call: TRBJ2-3
cdr3_aa: CASSIIRDRPDTQYF

v_call: TRBV9
j_call: TRBJ2-3
cdr3_aa: CASSLSGNHPSTDTQYF

v_call: TRBV7-8
j_call: TRBJ1-5
cdr3_aa: CASSLKGHLNQPQHF

v_call: TRBV9
j_call: TRBJ1-6
cdr3_aa: CASREDLETYNSPLHF

v_call: TRBV4-2
j_call: TRBJ2-5
cdr3_aa: CASSQIMTPGDQYF

v_call: TRBV15
j_call: TRBJ2-2
cdr3_aa: CATSRDLAGQPFRELFF

v_call: TRBV5-4
j_call: TRBJ2-2
cdr3_aa: CASSLAVANTGELFF

v_call: TRBV10-3
j_call: TRBJ1-1
cdr3_aa: CAIGGQENTEAFF

v_call: TRBV12-3/TRBV12-4
j_call: TRBJ1-5
cdr3_aa: CASTTDRENQPQHF

v_call: TRBV6-5
j_call: TRBJ1-5
cdr3_aa: CASSYGAANQPQHF

v_call: TRBV11-3
j_call: TRBJ2-1
cdr3_aa: CASSLDLGGATYNEQFF

v_call: TRBV7-9
j_call: TRBJ2-2
cdr3_aa: CASSFPGYTGELFF

v_call: TRBV10-2
j_call: TRBJ2-1
cdr3_aa: CASSEYDRYNEQFF

v_call: TRBV10-2
j_call: TRBJ2-1
cdr3_aa: CASSETRTSNEQFF

v_call: TRBV27
j_call: TRBJ1-6
cdr3_aa: CASSLAGLRNSPLHF

v_call: TRBV6-4
j_call: TRBJ1-5
cdr3_aa: CASSDSCPRARWQPQHF

v_call: TRBV7-2
j_call: TRBJ2-1
cdr3_aa: CASSQTSGGAYEQFF

v_call: TRBV25-1
j_call: TRBJ2-7
cdr3_aa: CANSPDRAPYYEQYF

v_call: TRBV7-6
j_call: TRBJ1-2
cdr3_aa: CASSPSSKYGYTF

v_call: TRBV27
j_call: TRBJ1-1
cdr3_aa: CASSPNGPAEAFF

v_call: TRBV7-6
j_call: TRBJ2-3
cdr3_aa: CASSSQADTQYF

v_call: TRBV13
j_call: TRBJ1-2
cdr3_aa: CASSLAGQGALGYTF

v_call: TRBV7-3
j_call: TRBJ2-1
cdr3_aa: CASSLGPTAIGEDLSSYNEQFF

v_call: TRBV5-6
j_call: TRBJ1-1
cdr3_aa: CASSFGTGAAIEAFF

v_call: TRBV7-8
j_call: TRBJ2-1
cdr3_aa: CASSLEFIESSYNEQFF

v_call: TRBV2
j_call: TRBJ1-1
cdr3_aa: CASGGNRGSFF

v_call: TRBV12-3/TRBV12-4
j_call: TRBJ1-2
cdr3_aa: CASPGADNYGYTF

v_call: TRBV5-6
j_call: TRBJ1-1
cdr3_aa: CASSPNAGQGIMNTEAFF

v_call: TRBV6-2/TRBV6-3
j_call: TRBJ2-1
cdr3_aa: CVSLAIYNEQFF

v_call: TRBV27
j_call: TRBJ2-6
cdr3_aa: CASSLGAGSFSGANVLTF

v_call: TRBV10-3
j_call: TRBJ2-3
cdr3_aa: CAIRATSGGATDTQYF

v_call: TRBV12-3/TRBV12-4
j_call: TRBJ2-1
cdr3_aa: CASSPPGSGVYNEQFF

v_call: TRBV6-5
j_call: TRBJ2-5
cdr3_aa: CASSYSTSGGQETQYF

v_call: TRBV6-5
j_call: TRBJ2-3
cdr3_aa: CASSPEAGGRGDTQYF

v_call: TRBV7-6
j_call: TRBJ2-1
cdr3_aa: CASSYISGDPGEQFF

v_call: TRBV6-6
j_call: TRBJ2-1
cdr3_aa: CASTPDLNEQFF

v_call: TRBV5-4
j_call: TRBJ1-2
cdr3_aa: CASSIEEGYTF

v_call: TRBV19
j_call: TRBJ2-1
cdr3_aa: CATLPSLGNPYNEQFF

v_call: TRBV7-2
j_call: TRBJ2-5
cdr3_aa: CASTGGDRGRGETQYF

v_call: TRBV15
j_call: TRBJ1-6
cdr3_aa: CATSSTQSSYNSPLHF

v_call: TRBV7-9
j_call: TRBJ2-5
cdr3_aa: CASSNTGTLKPYQETQYF

v_call: TRBV27
j_call: TRBJ1-2
cdr3_aa: CASSPSTGEENYGYTF

v_call: TRBV4-1
j_call: TRBJ1-2
cdr3_aa: CASSPGRGQILYGYTF

v_call: TRBV19
j_call: TRBJ2-2
cdr3_aa: CASREDTGELFF

v_call: TRBV7-8
j_call: TRBJ1-2
cdr3_aa: CASSFEQIHGYTF

v_call: TRBV20-1
j_call: TRBJ2-3
cdr3_aa: CSAPPRGGPGTDTQYF

v_call: TRBV7-9
j_call: TRBJ2-3
cdr3_aa: CASSFETSGPPHTDTQYF

v_call: TRBV6-5
j_call: TRBJ2-2
cdr3_aa: CASSYYQGNTGELFF

v_call: TRBV7-8
j_call: TRBJ1-2
cdr3_aa: CASSLWGSGQGASYGYTF

v_call: TRBV7-9
j_call: TRBJ2-1
cdr3_aa: CASSTSGWSSYNEQFF